The clone carrying this T cell receptor (beta chain) was observed once. Its antigen is still unknown. A read error may produce the germline difference seen at one junction end. These data come from a study of blood T cells in healthy people across ages. Study as a whole: Per every two T cells, about one barcoded beta molecule was captured by template switching. Study results and caveats: Without sorted subsets, naive and antigen-experienced compartments could not be conclusively compared.

Sample-barcoded 5' priming and a J-beta primer mix drove a second PCR of roughly 6 to 12 cycles. All samples gave at least 2.5 million CDR3-containing paired-end reads. Using its own MiXCR run on the 5' RACE reads, TCRdb lists one record per CDR3 protein. The table has about 1,500,000 distinct CDR3 sequences, 42% seen once; the top ten hold roughly 7.9%. The CDR3 consists of 16 residues. The TCR was taken from a woman in her late teens or twenties in good health. Sequencing used blood. The chain joins TRBV12-3 or TRBV12-4 to TRBJ2-7; TRBD1 is a possible D gene (6 bases). The CDR3 protein is CASSSGRDISSYEQYF. The CDR3 DNA reads TGTGCCAGTAGTTCAGGCCGGGACATCAGCTCCTACGAGCAGTACTTC.